The text below deals with one T cell receptor beta chain. Its target is unknown. The V end was cut by 5 bases, the J end by 6 bases, with 17 bases between. CDR1 and CDR2 (germline): SGHAT, FQNNGV. The CDR3 has 15 amino acids. This record belongs to a study of cytomegalovirus exposure and HLA in healthy donors. Whole-study results and caveats: Information on immune exposure was restricted to one variable (CMV serostatus). Differences between HLA loci emerged in a later analysis of TCR association rates, with DRB1 most and HLA-C fewest. In a later analysis, specific HLA alleles were associated with 15,000 or so TCR beta sequences at a 0.05 false discovery rate. It was taken for granted in presence/absence analyses that sequencing depth across donors was roughly uniform.

PCR involved 60 Vbeta and 13 Jbeta primers. Here immunoSEQ multiplex PCR was the method, and the copy in TCRdb shows in-frame clones only, minus some. The sample contains 120,000 or so clones, over 60% of which appear only once. The material sequenced was PBMCs. The TCR sequence derives from a human donor in good health. This chain uses TRBV11-2 with TRBJ2-1; weak D call: TRBD2 (6 bases). For the CDR3, the DNA is TGTGCCAGCAGCCCCGGGTTAGCGGATTCCAATGAGCAGTTCTTC. As protein: CASSPGLADSNEQFF.